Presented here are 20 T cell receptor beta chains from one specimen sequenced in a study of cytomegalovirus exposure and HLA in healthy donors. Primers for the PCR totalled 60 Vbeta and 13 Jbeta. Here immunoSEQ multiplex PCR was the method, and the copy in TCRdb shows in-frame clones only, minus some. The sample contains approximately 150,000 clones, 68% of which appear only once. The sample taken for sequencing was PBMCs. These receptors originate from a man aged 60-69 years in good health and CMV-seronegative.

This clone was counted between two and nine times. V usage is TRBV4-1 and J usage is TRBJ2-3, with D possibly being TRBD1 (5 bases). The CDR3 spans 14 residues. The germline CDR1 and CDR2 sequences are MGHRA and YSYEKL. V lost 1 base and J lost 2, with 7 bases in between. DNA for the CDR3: TGCGCCAGCAGCCAAGGACAGTACACAGATACGCAGTATTTT. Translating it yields CASSQGQYTDTQYF.

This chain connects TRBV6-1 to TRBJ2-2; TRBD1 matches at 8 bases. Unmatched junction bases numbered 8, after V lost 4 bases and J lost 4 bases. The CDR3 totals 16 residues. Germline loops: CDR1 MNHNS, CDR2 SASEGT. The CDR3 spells CASSGVQGAITGELFF. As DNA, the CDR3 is TGTGCCAGCAGTGGAGTCCAGGGGGCGATCACCGGGGAGCTGTTTTTT.

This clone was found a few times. The CDR3, as DNA: TGTGCCAGCAGCCAAGCCACTAGCGGGTATACGCAGTATTTT. This codes for CASSQATSGYTQYF. The chain combines TRBV4-2 with TRBJ2-3; 9 nucleotides align to TRBD2. Germline V CDR1 and CDR2: LGHNA, YNFKEQ. V trimming: 1 base; J trimming: 7 bases; junction bases outside the gene matches: 3. The CDR3 extends over 14 amino acids.

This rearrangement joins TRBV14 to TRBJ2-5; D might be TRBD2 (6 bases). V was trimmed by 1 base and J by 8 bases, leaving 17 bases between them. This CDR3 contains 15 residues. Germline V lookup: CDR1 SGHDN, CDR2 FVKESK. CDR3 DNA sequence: TGTGCCAGCAGCCAAGGCAGGGACTCAAGATACACCCAGTACTTC. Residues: CASSQGRDSRYTQYF.

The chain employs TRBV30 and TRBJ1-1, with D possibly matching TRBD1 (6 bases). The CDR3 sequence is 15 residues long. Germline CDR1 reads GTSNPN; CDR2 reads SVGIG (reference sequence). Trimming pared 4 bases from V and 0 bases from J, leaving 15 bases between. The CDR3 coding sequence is TGTGCCTGGAACCAGGGGTCGATGATGAACACTGAAGCTTTCTTT. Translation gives CAWNQGSMMNTEAFF.

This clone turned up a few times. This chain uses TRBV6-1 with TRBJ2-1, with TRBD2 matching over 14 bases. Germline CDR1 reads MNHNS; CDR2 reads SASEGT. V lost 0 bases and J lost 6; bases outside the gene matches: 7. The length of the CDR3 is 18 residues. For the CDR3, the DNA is TGTGCCAGCAGTGAAGCGGGGACTAGCGGGAGATTTATCAATGAGCAGTTCTTC. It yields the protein CASSEAGTSGRFINEQFF.

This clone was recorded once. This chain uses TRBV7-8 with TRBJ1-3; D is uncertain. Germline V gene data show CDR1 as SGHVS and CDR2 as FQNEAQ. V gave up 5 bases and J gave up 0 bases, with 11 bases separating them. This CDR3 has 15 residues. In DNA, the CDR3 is TGTGCCAGCAGCGGAGGGTCCAACTCTGGAAACACCATATATTTT. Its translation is CASSGGSNSGNTIYF.

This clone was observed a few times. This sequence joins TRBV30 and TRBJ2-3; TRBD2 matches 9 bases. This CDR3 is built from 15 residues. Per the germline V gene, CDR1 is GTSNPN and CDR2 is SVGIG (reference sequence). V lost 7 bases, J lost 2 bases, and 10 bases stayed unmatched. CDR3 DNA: TGTGCCTACCTACCTAGCGGGGACGTCACAGATACGCAGTATTTT. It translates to CAYLPSGDVTDTQYF.

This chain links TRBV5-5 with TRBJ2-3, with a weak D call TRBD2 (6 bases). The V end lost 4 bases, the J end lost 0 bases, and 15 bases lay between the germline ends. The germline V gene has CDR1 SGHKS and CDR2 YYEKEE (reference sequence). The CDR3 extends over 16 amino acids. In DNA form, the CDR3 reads TGTGCCAGCAGCCTACGTAGCGGAGCCAGCACAGATACGCAGTATTTT. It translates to CASSLRSGASTDTQYF.

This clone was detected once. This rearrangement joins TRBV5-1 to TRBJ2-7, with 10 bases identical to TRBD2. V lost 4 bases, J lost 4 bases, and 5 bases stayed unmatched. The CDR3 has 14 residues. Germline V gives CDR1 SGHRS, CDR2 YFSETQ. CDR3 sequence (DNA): TGCGCCAGCAGCGGGGGACTAGCGAATTACGAGCAGTACTTC. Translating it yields CASSGGLANYEQYF.

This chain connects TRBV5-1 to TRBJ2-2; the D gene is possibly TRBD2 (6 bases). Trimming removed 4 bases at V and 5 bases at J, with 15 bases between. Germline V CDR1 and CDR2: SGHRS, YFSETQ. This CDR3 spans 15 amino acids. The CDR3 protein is CASSPAGGSTGELFF. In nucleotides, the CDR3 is TGCGCCAGCAGCCCCGCCGGGGGAAGTACCGGGGAGCTGTTTTTT. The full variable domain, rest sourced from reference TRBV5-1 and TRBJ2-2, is KAGVTQTPRYLIKTRGQQVTLSCSPISGHRSVSWYQQTPGQGLQFLFEYFSETQRNKGNFPGRFSGRQFSNSRSEMNVSTLELGDSALYLCASSPAGGSTGELFFGEGSRLTVL.

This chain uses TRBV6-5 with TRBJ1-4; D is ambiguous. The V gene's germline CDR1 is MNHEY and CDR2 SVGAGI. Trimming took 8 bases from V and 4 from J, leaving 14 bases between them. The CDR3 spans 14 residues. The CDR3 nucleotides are TGTGCCAGCCGCCGGGGAGAGCGTAATGAAAAACTGTTTTTT. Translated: CASRRGERNEKLFF.

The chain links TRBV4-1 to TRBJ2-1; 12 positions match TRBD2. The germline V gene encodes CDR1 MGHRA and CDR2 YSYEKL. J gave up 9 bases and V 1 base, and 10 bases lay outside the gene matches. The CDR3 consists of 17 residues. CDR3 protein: CASSQGLAGEKLGEQFF. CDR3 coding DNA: TGCGCCAGCAGCCAAGGACTAGCGGGAGAGAAGTTAGGTGAGCAGTTCTTC.

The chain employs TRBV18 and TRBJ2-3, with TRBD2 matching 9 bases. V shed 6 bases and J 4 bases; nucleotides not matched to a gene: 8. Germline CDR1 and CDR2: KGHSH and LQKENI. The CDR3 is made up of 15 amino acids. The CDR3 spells CASSLAGATPDTQYF. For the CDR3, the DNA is TGTGCCAGCTCTTTAGCGGGAGCAACCCCAGATACGCAGTATTTT.

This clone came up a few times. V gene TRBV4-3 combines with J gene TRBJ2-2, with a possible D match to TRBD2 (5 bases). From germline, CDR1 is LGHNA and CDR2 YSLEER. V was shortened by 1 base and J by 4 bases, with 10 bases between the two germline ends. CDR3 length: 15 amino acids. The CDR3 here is CASSQVGLFTGELFF. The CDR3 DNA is TGCGCCAGCAGCCAAGTTGGACTGTTCACCGGGGAGCTGTTTTTT.

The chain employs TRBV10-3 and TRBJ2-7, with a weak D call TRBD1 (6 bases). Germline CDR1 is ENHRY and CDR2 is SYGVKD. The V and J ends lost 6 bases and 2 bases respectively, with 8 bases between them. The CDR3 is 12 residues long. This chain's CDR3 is CAIRDRTYEQYF. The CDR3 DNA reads TGTGCCATCAGGGACAGAACCTACGAGCAGTACTTC.

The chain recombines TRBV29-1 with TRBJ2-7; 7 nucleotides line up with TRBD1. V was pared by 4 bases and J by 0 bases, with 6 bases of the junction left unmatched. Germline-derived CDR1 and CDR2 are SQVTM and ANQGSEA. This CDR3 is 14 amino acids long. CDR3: CSVVGRTGSYEQYF. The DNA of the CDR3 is TGCAGCGTTGTGGGTCGGACAGGCTCCTACGAGCAGTACTTC.

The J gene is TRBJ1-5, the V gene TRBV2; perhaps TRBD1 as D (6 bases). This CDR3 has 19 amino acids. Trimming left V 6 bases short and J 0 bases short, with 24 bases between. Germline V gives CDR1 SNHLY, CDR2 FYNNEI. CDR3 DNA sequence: TGTGCCAGCAGCCGACTCGGGGGGGCTGCATCCACTAGCAATCAGCCCCAGCATTTT. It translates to CASSRLGGAASTSNQPQHF.

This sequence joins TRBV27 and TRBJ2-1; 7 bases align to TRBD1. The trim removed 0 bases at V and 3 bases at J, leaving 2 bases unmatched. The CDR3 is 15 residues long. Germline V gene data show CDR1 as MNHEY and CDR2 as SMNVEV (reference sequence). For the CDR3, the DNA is TGTGCCAGCAGTTTATCGTCAGGGGGCTACAATGAGCAGTTCTTC. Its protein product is CASSLSSGGYNEQFF.

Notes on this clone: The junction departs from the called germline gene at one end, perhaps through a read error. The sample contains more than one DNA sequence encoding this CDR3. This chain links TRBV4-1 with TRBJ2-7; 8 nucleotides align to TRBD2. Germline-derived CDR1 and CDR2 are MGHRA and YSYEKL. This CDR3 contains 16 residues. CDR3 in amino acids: CASSQGRAGARNEQYF. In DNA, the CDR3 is TGCGCCAGCAGCCAAGGAAGAGCGGGGGCCCGCAACGAGCAATACTTC.